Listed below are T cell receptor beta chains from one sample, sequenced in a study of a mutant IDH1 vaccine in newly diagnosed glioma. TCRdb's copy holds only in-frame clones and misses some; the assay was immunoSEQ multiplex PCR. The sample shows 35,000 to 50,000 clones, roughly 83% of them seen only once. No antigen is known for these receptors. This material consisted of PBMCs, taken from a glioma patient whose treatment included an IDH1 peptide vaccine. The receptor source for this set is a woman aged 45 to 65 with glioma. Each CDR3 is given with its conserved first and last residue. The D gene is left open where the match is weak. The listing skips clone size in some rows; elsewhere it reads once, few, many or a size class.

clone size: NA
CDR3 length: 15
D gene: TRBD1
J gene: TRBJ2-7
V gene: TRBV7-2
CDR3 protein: CASSYKQGGAYEQYF
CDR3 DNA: TGTGCCAGCAGCTATAAACAGGGGGGAGCCTACGAGCAGTACTTC

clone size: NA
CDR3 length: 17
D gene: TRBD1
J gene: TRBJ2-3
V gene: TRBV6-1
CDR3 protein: CASSERDSLLSTDTQYF
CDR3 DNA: TGTGCCAGCAGTGAAAGGGACAGTCTCCTCAGCACAGATACGCAGTATTTT

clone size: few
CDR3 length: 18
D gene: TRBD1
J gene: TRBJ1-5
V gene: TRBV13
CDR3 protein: CASSLASGTGIGNQPQHF
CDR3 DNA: TGTGCCAGCAGCTTAGCGTCCGGGACAGGGATCGGCAATCAGCCCCAGCATTTT

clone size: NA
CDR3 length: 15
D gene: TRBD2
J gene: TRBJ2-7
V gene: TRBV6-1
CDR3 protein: CASSEGPAGGYEQYF
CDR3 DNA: TGTGCCAGCAGTGAAGGGCCAGCGGGGGGCTACGAGCAGTACTTC

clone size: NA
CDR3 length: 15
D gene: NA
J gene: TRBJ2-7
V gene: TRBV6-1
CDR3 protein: CASSEALGGSYEQYF
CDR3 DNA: TGTGCCAGCAGTGAAGCGCTAGGGGGTTCCTACGAGCAGTACTTC

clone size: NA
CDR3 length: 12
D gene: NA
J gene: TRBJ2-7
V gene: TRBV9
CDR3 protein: CASSPDGYEQYF
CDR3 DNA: TGTGCCAGCAGCCCCGACGGCTACGAGCAGTACTTC

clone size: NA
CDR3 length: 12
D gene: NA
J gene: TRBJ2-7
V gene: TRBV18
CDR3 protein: CASSPSSGEQYF
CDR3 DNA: TGTGCCAGCTCACCATCATCAGGCGAGCAGTACTTC

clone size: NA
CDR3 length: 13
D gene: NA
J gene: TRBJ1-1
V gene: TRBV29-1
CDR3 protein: CSAWGRGDTEAFF
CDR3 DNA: TGCAGCGCGTGGGGCAGGGGCGACACTGAAGCTTTCTTT

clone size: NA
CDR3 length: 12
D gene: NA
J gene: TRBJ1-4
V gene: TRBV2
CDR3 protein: CASSSWTEKLFF
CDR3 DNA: TGTGCCAGCAGCTCTTGGACCGAAAAACTGTTTTTT

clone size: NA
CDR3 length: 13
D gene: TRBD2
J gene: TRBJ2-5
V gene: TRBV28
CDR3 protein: CASSSGGAETQYF
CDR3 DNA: TGTGCCAGCAGTAGCGGGGGGGCGGAGACCCAGTACTTC

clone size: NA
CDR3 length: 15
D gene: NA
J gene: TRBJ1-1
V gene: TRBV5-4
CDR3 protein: CASSPAGVKNTEAFF
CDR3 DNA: TGTGCCAGCAGCCCGGCGGGGGTCAAGAACACTGAAGCTTTCTTT

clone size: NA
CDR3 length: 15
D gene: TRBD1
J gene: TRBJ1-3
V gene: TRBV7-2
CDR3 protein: CASSLASGQGNTIYF
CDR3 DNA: TGTGCCAGCAGCTTAGCCTCGGGACAGGGAAACACCATATATTTT

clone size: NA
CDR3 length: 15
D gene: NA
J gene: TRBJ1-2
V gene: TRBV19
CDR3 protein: CASTRGGAGATGYTF
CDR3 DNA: TGTGCCAGTACTAGGGGGGGAGCGGGGGCAACCGGCTACACCTTC

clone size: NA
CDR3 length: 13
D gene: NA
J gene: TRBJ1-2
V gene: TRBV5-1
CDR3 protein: CASSLDSNYGYTF
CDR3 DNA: TGCGCCAGCAGTTTAGATTCGAACTATGGCTACACCTTC

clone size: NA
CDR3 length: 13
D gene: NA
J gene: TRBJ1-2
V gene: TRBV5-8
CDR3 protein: CASSPQGGGGYTF
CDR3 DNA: TGTGCCAGCAGCCCACAAGGGGGAGGCGGCTACACCTTC

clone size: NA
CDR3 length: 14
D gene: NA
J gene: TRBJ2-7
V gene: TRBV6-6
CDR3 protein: CASRQEGSSYEQYF
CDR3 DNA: TGTGCCAGCAGACAAGAAGGGAGCTCCTACGAGCAGTACTTC

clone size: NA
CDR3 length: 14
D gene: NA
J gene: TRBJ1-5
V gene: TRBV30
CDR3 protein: CAWSVRQPNQPQHF
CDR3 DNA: TGTGCCTGGAGTGTACGACAGCCCAATCAGCCCCAGCATTTT

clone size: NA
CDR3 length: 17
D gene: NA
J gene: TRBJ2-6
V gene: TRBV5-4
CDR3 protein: CASSFGGRSSGANVLTF
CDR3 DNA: TGTGCCAGCAGCTTCGGGGGGCGCAGCTCTGGGGCCAACGTCCTGACTTTC

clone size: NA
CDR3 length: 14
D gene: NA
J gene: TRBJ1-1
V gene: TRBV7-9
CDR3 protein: CASRGGLSDTEAFF
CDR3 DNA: TGTGCCTCCCGTGGGGGTCTCAGCGACACTGAAGCTTTCTTT

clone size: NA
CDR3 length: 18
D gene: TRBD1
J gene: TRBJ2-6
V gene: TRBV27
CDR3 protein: CASSLRQGYLSGANVLTF
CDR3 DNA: TGTGCCAGCAGCCTACGACAGGGATATCTATCTGGGGCCAACGTCCTGACTTTC

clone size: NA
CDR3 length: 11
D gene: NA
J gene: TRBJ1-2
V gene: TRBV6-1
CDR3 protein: CASGAYYGYTF
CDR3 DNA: TGTGCCAGCGGGGCCTACTATGGCTACACCTTC

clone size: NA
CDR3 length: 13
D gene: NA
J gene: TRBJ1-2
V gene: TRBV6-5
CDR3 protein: CASSSPGSYGYTF
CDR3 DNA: TGTGCCAGCAGTTCTCCAGGGTCTTATGGCTACACCTTC

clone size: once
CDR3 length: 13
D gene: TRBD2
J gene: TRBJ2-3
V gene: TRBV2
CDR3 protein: CASSEIREGTQYF
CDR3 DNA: TGTGCCAGCAGTGAAATCCGGGAGGGTACGCAGTATTTT

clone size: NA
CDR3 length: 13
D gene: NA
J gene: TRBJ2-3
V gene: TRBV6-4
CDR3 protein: CASSEGHTDTQYF
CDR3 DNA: TGTGCCAGCAGTGAGGGGCACACAGATACGCAGTATTTT

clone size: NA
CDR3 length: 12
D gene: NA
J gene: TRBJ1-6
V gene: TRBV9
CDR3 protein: CASSSNNSPLHF
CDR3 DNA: TGTGCCAGCAGCTCTAATAATTCACCCCTCCACTTT

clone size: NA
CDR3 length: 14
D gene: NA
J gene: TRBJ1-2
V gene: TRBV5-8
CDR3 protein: CASSFTGFSSGYTF
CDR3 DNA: TGTGCCAGCAGCTTTACAGGATTTTCGTCCGGCTACACCTTC

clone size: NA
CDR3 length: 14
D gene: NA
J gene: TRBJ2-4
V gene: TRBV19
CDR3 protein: CASSINLAKNIQYF
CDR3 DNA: TGTGCCAGTAGTATTAATCTAGCCAAAAACATTCAGTACTTC

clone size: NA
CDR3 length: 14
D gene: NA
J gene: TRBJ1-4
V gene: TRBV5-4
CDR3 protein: CASSFTGPNEKLFF
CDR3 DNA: TGTGCCAGCAGCTTCACAGGGCCTAATGAAAAACTGTTTTTT